Below, one T cell receptor (beta chain) is given with its context. The sample comes from a study of blood T cell repertoires in COVID-19. Sequencing was performed with immunoSEQ multiplex PCR; in TCRdb, only in-frame clones are kept and a portion is missing. Among fewer than 600,000 clones listed, roughly 89% were seen once. The CDR3 has 14 residues. V shed 1 base, J shed 7 bases, and the junction held 6 bases outside the gene matches. Germline V gene lookup returns CDR1 SGHRS and CDR2 YFSETQ. This receptor was obtained from a man aged 18 to 35 with COVID-19, enrolled during active disease. The sequenced material came from peripheral blood. This chain joins TRBV5-1 and TRBJ2-7; TRBD1 matches at 9 bases. The CDR3, as DNA: TGCGCCAGCAGCTTGCGGGACAGGGAACAAGAGCAGTACTTC. Translating gives CASSLRDREQEQYF. The whole variable domain, remainder taken from reference TRBV5-1 and TRBJ2-7, is KAGVTQTPRYLIKTRGQQVTLSCSPISGHRSVSWYQQTPGQGLQFLFEYFSETQRNKGNFPGRFSGRQFSNSRSEMNVSTLELGDSALYLCASSLRDREQEQYFGPGTRLTVT.